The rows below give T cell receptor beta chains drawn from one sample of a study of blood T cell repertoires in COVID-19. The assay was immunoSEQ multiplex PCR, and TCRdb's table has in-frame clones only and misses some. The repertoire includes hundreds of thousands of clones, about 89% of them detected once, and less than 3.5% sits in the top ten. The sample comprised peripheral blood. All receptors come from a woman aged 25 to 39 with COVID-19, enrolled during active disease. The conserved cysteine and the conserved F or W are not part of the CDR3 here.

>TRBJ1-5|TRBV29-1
SVRTDSNQPQH
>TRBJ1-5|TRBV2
ASSLQDDQPQH
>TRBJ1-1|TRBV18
ASSYYTGTGGTEAF
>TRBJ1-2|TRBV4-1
ASSQPTEEYGYT
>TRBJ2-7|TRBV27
ASSLSAGDLSYEQY
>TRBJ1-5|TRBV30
ACDRGSNQPQH
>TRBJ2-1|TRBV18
ASSSPVLAGGTYNEQF
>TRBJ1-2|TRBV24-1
ATSPRGQGYYGYT
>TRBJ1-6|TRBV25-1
ASSPPGTGVLTLH
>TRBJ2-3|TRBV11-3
ASSLTLGSGGTSTDTQY
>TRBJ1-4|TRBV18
ASSPDRSEKLF
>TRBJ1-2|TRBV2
ASSEDRADGYT
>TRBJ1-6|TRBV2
ASSPGTGNNSPLH
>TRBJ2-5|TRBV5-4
ASSPGTVQETQY
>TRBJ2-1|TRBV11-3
ASSLYMDNEQF
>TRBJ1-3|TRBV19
ASSRQNSGNTIY
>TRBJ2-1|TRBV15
ATSRDGWGGNEQF
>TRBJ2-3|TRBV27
ASSLSGGYTQY
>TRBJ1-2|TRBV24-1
ATSDLRTPGYGYT
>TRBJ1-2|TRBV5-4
ASSPTGGANYGYT
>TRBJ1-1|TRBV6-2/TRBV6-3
ASSYGTRTEAF
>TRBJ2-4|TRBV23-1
ASSLLDREAAKNIQY
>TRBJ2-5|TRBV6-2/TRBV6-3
ASSFGTGRETQY
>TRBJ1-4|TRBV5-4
ASSLSPSAGVGEKLF
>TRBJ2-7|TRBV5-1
ASSLGTLYEQY
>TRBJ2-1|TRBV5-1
ASSLEGGSIDEQF
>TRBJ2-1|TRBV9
ASSVEGERVGINEQF
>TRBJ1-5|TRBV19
ASSRDREADQPQH
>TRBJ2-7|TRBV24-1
ATSDDRVSEQY
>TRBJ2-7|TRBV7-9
ASSLAAGGTDEQY
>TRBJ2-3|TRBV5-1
ASSLALGSGGFSTDTQY
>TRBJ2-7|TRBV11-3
ASSLGGGSYEQY
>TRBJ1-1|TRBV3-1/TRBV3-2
ASSPRPFFRDRGGNTEAF
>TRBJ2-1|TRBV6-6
ASSYLTSGSRKEQF
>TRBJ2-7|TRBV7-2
ASSLAGGGYEQY
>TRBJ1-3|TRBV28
ASTQRSGNTIY
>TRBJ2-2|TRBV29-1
SVGQGAGTGELF
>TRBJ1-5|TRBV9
ASSGAGAGNQPQH
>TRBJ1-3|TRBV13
ASSLRGLGNTIY
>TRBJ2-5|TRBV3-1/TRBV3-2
ASSQARRRETQY
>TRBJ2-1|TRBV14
ASSETYAGTGGRSWV
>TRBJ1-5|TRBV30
AWEGGNQPQH
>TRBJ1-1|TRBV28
ASSPENGAF
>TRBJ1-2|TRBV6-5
ASTPGEGNGYT
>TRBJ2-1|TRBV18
ASSPGILAGVGDEQF
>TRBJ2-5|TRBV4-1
ASSQTGGSGGPRETQY
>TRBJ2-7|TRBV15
ATSRDPGGTYEQY
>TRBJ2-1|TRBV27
ASSPWTSGRGEQF
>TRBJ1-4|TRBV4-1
ASSQAQGEIEKLF
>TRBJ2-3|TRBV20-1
SAQTRDTQY
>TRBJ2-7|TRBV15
ATSRGQGPYEQY
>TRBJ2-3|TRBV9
ASSPSGVGDTQY